This T cell receptor (beta chain) was recovered during a study of immune cell composition in non-small cell lung cancer. Looking at the study overall: Most cases were lung adenocarcinoma or squamous cell carcinoma.

Sequenced by immunoSEQ multiplex PCR; TCRdb stores in-frame clones only, minus some. The sample yields 14,000 to 15,000 clones, 55% to 70% seen once. Trimming stripped 5 bases from V and 1 base from J, with 9 bases between. The CDR3 is 14 amino acids. Germline-derived CDR1 and CDR2 are SGHVS and FQNEAQ. The sequence was obtained from a human donor with non-small cell lung cancer. Input material: lung tumor tissue. This chain joins TRBV7-8 and TRBJ1-5; D unclear. CDR3 region: CASSAPGSNQPQHF. The CDR3 nucleotides are TGTGCCAGCAGCGCCCCCGGGAGCAATCAGCCCCAGCATTTT. The variable domain in full, with the rest retrieved from reference TRBV7-8 and TRBJ1-5, is GAGVSQSPRYKVAKRGQDVALRCDPISGHVSLFWYQQALGQGPEFLTYFQNEAQLDKSGLPSDRFFAERPEGSVSTLKIQRTQQEDSAVYLCASSAPGSNQPQHFGDGTRLSIL.